The 23 T cell receptor beta chains below come from one sample, sequenced in a study of blood T cell repertoires in COVID-19. Sequencing used immunoSEQ multiplex PCR; TCRdb keeps in-frame clones, though not all of them. The table records around 100,000 clones, approximately 90% of them present only once. Sequencing input: peripheral blood. The receptor source for this set is a man aged 50 to 59 with acute or convalescent COVID-19.

The genes are TRBV19 and TRBJ1-1; D remains ambiguous. Looked up from germline, CDR1 is LNHDA and CDR2 is SQIVND (reference sequence). This CDR3 has 13 residues. V gave up 7 bases and J gave up 1 base, with 10 bases separating them. CDR3 loop: CASIGLQNTEAFF. In nucleotides, the CDR3 is TGTGCCAGTATCGGACTCCAGAACACTGAAGCTTTCTTT.

This chain links TRBV9 with TRBJ2-3, with a weak D call TRBD2 (6 bases). This CDR3 is built from 15 residues. V lost 0 bases and J 0 bases, leaving 8 bases between the germline ends. Germline loops: CDR1 SGDLS, CDR2 YYNGEE. CDR3 nucleotides: TGTGCCAGCAGCGTAGATGGGGGGAGCACAGATACGCAGTATTTT. Translation gives CASSVDGGSTDTQYF.

The V call is TRBV27, the J call TRBJ1-6; TRBD1 aligns across 8 bases. The CDR3 loop spans 15 amino acids. J gave up 4 bases and V 5 bases, and 4 bases lay outside the gene matches. Per germline, CDR1 MNHEY and CDR2 SMNVEV (reference sequence). This chain's CDR3 is CASSAGGAYNSPLHF. CDR3 DNA: TGTGCCAGCAGTGCAGGGGGCGCTTATAATTCACCCCTCCACTTT.

This chain uses TRBV11-2 with TRBJ2-1; possibly TRBD2 for D (6 bases). Trimming pared 2 bases from V and 10 bases from J, leaving 9 bases between. There are 12 residues in the CDR3. Germline V gene data show CDR1 as SGHAT and CDR2 as FQNNGV. CDR3 coding DNA: TGTGCCAGCAGCTTAACTAGCATCGAGCAGTTCTTC. It yields the protein CASSLTSIEQFF.

The V and J genes are TRBV24-1 and TRBJ2-7; 8 nucleotides agree with TRBD2. After removal of 0 bases from V and 10 bases from J, the junction contained 4 bases not matched to a gene. The CDR3 contains 13 residues. The germline V gene encodes CDR1 KGHDR and CDR2 SFDVKD. The CDR3 reads CATSDLRGTRQYF. The CDR3 DNA reads TGTGCCACCAGTGATTTGCGGGGGACTAGACAGTACTTC.

This clone was detected only a few times. The J gene is TRBJ2-7, the V gene TRBV15, with D perhaps TRBD1 (6 bases). V lost 5 bases and J lost 0, with 20 bases in between. Germline V CDR1 and CDR2: LNHNV, YYDKDF (reference sequence). This CDR3 is built from 17 residues. The CDR3 loop is CATSGFAQGSSSYEQYF. CDR3 coding DNA: TGTGCCACCAGCGGTTTCGCTCAGGGGTCTAGCTCCTACGAGCAGTACTTC. Full variable domain (outside the CDR3, taken from reference TRBV15 and TRBJ2-7): DAMVIQNPRYQVTQFGKPVTLSCSQTLNHNVMYWYQQKSSQAPKLLFHYYDKDFNNEADTPDNFQSRRPNTSFCFLDIRSPGLGDTAMYLCATSGFAQGSSSYEQYFGPGTRLTVT.

The chain is built from TRBV19 and TRBJ2-2, with TRBD1 matching 9 bases. V lost 6 bases, J lost 4 bases, and 6 bases stayed unmatched. Germline V lookup: CDR1 LNHDA, CDR2 SQIVND (reference sequence). The CDR3 has 15 amino acids. The CDR3, as DNA: TGTGCCAGTAGAGAGACAGGGGGATTCACCGGGGAGCTGTTTTTT. It yields the protein CASRETGGFTGELFF.

The chain recombines TRBV6-2 or TRBV6-3 with TRBJ2-7, with 9 nucleotides matching TRBD1. CDR1 and CDR2 (germline): MNHEY, SVGEGT. J gave up 3 bases and V 0 bases, and 6 bases lay outside the gene matches. The CDR3 sequence is 16 residues long. CDR3 residues: CASSYSMDRGNYEQYF. The CDR3 DNA reads as TGTGCCAGCAGTTACTCGATGGACAGGGGCAACTACGAGCAGTACTTC.

The CDR3 sequence: CASSRDIETQYF. DNA of the CDR3: TGTGCCAGCAGCCGGGACATTGAGACCCAGTACTTC. This sequence joins TRBV11-2 and TRBJ2-5; D might be TRBD1 (6 bases). Trimming stripped 5 bases from V and 5 bases from J, with 9 bases between. The CDR3 has 12 amino acids. The germline gives CDR1 SGHAT, CDR2 FQNNGV.

This CDR3 reads CASSPQPGSSYNEQFF. CDR3 sequence (DNA): TGCGCCAGCAGCCCCCAACCGGGGAGCTCCTACAATGAGCAGTTCTTC. The V gene is TRBV4-3, the J gene TRBJ2-1; weak D call: TRBD2 (5 bases). CDR3 length equals 16 residues. The V end lost 4 bases, the J end lost 0 bases, and 13 bases lay between the germline ends. Germline CDR1 reads LGHNA; CDR2 reads YSLEER.

This chain uses TRBV5-1 with TRBJ1-2; TRBD1 is a possible D gene (5 bases). This CDR3 region has 15 residues. Trimming shortened V by 2 bases and J by 0 bases, and 11 bases separated the two germline ends. Germline-derived CDR1 and CDR2 are SGHRS and YFSETQ. CDR3 loop: CASSFGGTANYGYTF. The CDR3 DNA reads as TGCGCCAGCAGCTTCGGGGGGACGGCTAACTATGGCTACACCTTC. The entire variable domain, with the rest obtained from reference TRBV5-1 and TRBJ1-2, is as follows: KAGVTQTPRYLIKTRGQQVTLSCSPISGHRSVSWYQQTPGQGLQFLFEYFSETQRNKGNFPGRFSGRQFSNSRSEMNVSTLELGDSALYLCASSFGGTANYGYTFGSGTRLTVV.

As regards this clone: This sample includes further DNA sequences coding for the same CDR3. The chain uses TRBV9 and TRBJ1-6; 8 bases are shared with TRBD1. CDR1 is SGDLS, CDR2 YYNGEE, per germline. The CDR3 has 15 amino acids. V lost 0 bases and J lost 7; bases outside the gene matches: 3. The CDR3 reads CASSVEDRGNSPLHF. CDR3 coding DNA: TGTGCCAGCAGCGTAGAAGACAGGGGCAATTCACCCCTCCACTTT.

V and J are TRBV7-9 and TRBJ2-3; maybe TRBD2 (5 bases). The CDR3 has 15 residues. Trimming stripped 5 bases from V and 0 bases from J, with 12 bases between. Germline lookup yields CDR1 SEHNR and CDR2 FQNEAQ (reference sequence). The CDR3 DNA is TGTGCCAGCAGCAGCGGACTCGTTAGCACAGATACGCAGTATTTT. Encoded protein: CASSSGLVSTDTQYF.

The gene calls are TRBV29-1 and TRBJ2-5; unclear D gene. This CDR3 contains 12 residues. The germline V gene has CDR1 SQVTM and CDR2 ANQGSEA. V lost 4 bases and J 0 bases, leaving 6 bases between the germline ends. The CDR3 bases are TGCAGCGTTGCTCAGTACCAAGAGACCCAGTACTTC. Translated, it gives CSVAQYQETQYF.

J is TRBJ1-2 and V is TRBV7-8; D call uncertain. CDR1 and CDR2 from the germline V gene are SGHVS and FQNEAQ. The V and J ends lost 7 bases and 4 bases respectively, with 13 bases between them. The CDR3 runs to 13 residues. The CDR3 DNA sequence: TGTGCCAGCACCAGACACGGTTCCTATGGCTACACCTTC. It is translated as CASTRHGSYGYTF.

The V call is TRBV19, the J call TRBJ2-7; D perhaps matches TRBD2 (5 bases). The CDR3 length is 14 residues. Trimming left V 4 bases short and J 3 bases short, with 13 bases between. The germline V gene has CDR1 LNHDA and CDR2 SQIVND (reference sequence). Here the CDR3 reads CASSNRGMIYEQYF. The CDR3 DNA reads as TGTGCCAGTAGTAATCGAGGGATGATCTACGAGCAGTACTTC. Complete variable domain (other parts from reference TRBV19 and TRBJ2-7): DGGITQSPKYLFRKEGQNVTLSCEQNLNHDAMYWYRQDPGQGLRLIYYSQIVNDFQKGDIAEGYSVSREKKESFPLTVTSAQKNPTAFYLCASSNRGMIYEQYFGPGTRLTVT.

J is TRBJ2-2 and V is TRBV4-3; D unresolved. The CDR3 is made up of 14 amino acids. V was cut by 1 base and J by 1 base, with 4 bases left in between. The V gene's germline CDR1 is LGHNA and CDR2 YSLEER. DNA for the CDR3: TGCGCCAGCAGCCAAGTGCGGAACACCGGGGAGCTGTTTTTT. It is translated as CASSQVRNTGELFF.

CDR3 DNA sequence: TGTGCCATCAGTGAATCGGACAGCGGTAACACCGGGGAGCTGTTTTTT. Translated, it gives CAISESDSGNTGELFF. The chain has TRBV10-3 and TRBJ2-2; perhaps TRBD1 as D (6 bases). This CDR3 is 16 amino acids long. Germline assignment: CDR1 ENHRY and CDR2 SYGVKD. The V gene lost 3 bases and the J gene lost 2 bases, with 13 bases spanning the gap.

The CDR3 DNA reads TGTGCCATCTGCGACTCCCCCCGCACAGATACGCAGTATTTT. Its protein is CAICDSPRTDTQYF. This chain links TRBV10-3 with TRBJ2-3, with unresolved D. The germline gives CDR1 ENHRY, CDR2 SYGVKD. CDR3 size: 14 residues. V gave up 8 bases and J gave up 1 base, with 13 bases separating them.

This clone has only one observation. The gene calls are TRBV6-5 and TRBJ2-1, with D maybe TRBD1 (5 bases). V lost 8 bases to trimming and J lost 0 bases, with 8 bases between them. The CDR3 has 13 amino acids. Per germline, CDR1 MNHEY and CDR2 SVGAGI. The DNA for the CDR3 is TGTGCCAGCTCCAGGGACTCCTACAATGAGCAGTTCTTC. Amino acids: CASSRDSYNEQFF.

The gene calls are TRBV19 and TRBJ2-1, with 10 bases fitting TRBD2. CDR1 is LNHDA, CDR2 SQIVND, per germline (reference sequence). CDR3 length: 15 amino acids. The V segment lost 3 bases and the J segment 4 bases; nucleotides outside the gene matches: 3. The CDR3 reads CASSIKTSGYNEQFF. CDR3 DNA sequence: TGTGCCAGTAGTATCAAGACTAGCGGGTACAATGAGCAGTTCTTC.

Only one count was recorded for this clone. J is TRBJ2-7 and V is TRBV14, with 9 nucleotides matching TRBD2. Germline trimming cut 1 base from V and 7 bases from J; bases unmatched to any gene: 8. This CDR3 comprises 15 residues. Germline values: CDR1 SGHDN, CDR2 FVKESK. In DNA form, the CDR3 reads TGTGCCAGCAGCCAAGGGCTAGCGGGATCGGGGGAGCAGTACTTC. This encodes CASSQGLAGSGEQYF. Filled out from reference TRBV14 and TRBJ2-7, the complete variable domain reads EAGVTQFPSHSVIEKGQTVTLRCDPISGHDNLYWYRRVMGKEIKFLLHFVKESKQDESGMPNNRFLAERTGGTYSTLKVQPAELEDSGVYFCASSQGLAGSGEQYFGPGTRLTVT.

This chain joins TRBV24-1 and TRBJ2-7; TRBD2 aligns across 8 bases. The length of the CDR3 is 16 residues. V lost 4 bases to trimming and J lost 5 bases; unmatched junction nucleotides: 12. From germline, CDR1 is KGHDR and CDR2 SFDVKD. The DNA for the CDR3 is TGTGCCACCAGTGAAGGAAGCGGGAGCCTCCCAAACGAGCAGTACTTC. Its translation is CATSEGSGSLPNEQYF.